These 29 T cell receptor beta chains share one sample of origin, sequenced in a study of CD8 T cells in ankylosing spondylitis. MiXCR, run by TCRdb on the 5' RACE reads, gives a single entry per CDR3 protein. The profile shows over 30,000 distinct CDR3 sequences, roughly 13% of them singletons. The sample comprised synovial fluid, either unsorted or a sorted T cell fraction (not recorded which). The receptors were gathered from a male donor with ankylosing spondylitis.

This clonotype was seen many times. The rearrangement joins TRBV7-8 to TRBJ2-7, with no clear D. Germline-derived CDR1 and CDR2 are SGHVS and FQNEAQ. The V end was cut by 5 bases, the J end by 1 base, with 9 bases between. This CDR3 spans 13 amino acids. Here the CDR3 DNA reads TGTGCCAGCAGCCACGGTCCATCCTACGAGCAGTACTTC. Protein: CASSHGPSYEQYF.

This clonotype came up many times. This chain joins TRBV5-6 and TRBJ1-1; D is uncertain. The CDR3 totals 13 residues. The germline gives CDR1 SGHDT, CDR2 YYEEEE. The V gene lost 3 bases and the J gene lost 1 base, with 7 bases spanning the gap. This CDR3 reads CASSWRRNTEAFF. CDR3 bases: TGTGCCAGCAGCTGGAGAAGGAACACTGAAGCTTTCTTT.

In this sample, this clonotype turned up many times. The CDR3 loop is CAWSLSTMDTGELFF. The CDR3 coding sequence is TGTGCCTGGAGCCTCTCAACGATGGACACCGGGGAGCTGTTTTTT. The V gene is TRBV30, the J gene TRBJ2-2; unclear D gene. This CDR3 region has 15 residues. CDR1 and CDR2 (germline): GTSNPN, SVGIG (reference sequence). V lost 3 bases and J 3 bases, leaving 14 bases between the germline ends.

The chain joins TRBV11-2 to TRBJ1-6, with D tentatively TRBD1 (5 bases). Trimming removed 3 bases from V and 3 bases from J, with 12 bases in between. Germline V gene lookup returns CDR1 SGHAT and CDR2 FQNNGV. The CDR3 runs 16 residues. The DNA of the CDR3 is TGTGCCAGCAGCTTTGGGGCGGGGGACTATAATTCACCCCTCCACTTT. Translating it yields CASSFGAGDYNSPLHF.

This clonotype has ten or more counts. The DNA for the CDR3 is TGCAGCGTTGAAGATTTCGTAGTGGGGCAGAACAATGAGCAGTTCTTC. Translating it yields CSVEDFVVGQNNEQFF. The chain combines TRBV29-1 with TRBJ2-1, with D tentatively TRBD1 (5 bases). V lost 0 bases, J lost 5 bases, and 17 bases lay in between. Germline-derived CDR1 and CDR2 are SQVTM and ANQGSEA. The CDR3 consists of 16 residues.

This clonotype was detected many times. This rearrangement joins TRBV3-1 to TRBJ2-5; weak D call: TRBD2 (6 bases). V lost 0 bases and J lost 1, with 12 bases in between. The CDR3 runs 16 residues. Germline loops: CDR1 LGHDT, CDR2 YNNKEL (reference sequence). The CDR3 is CASSQDGGFPQETQYF. The CDR3 region has the DNA TGTGCCAGCAGCCAAGACGGAGGGTTCCCCCAAGAGACCCAGTACTTC.

At least ten counts were recorded for this clonotype. The J gene is TRBJ1-6, the V gene TRBV20-1; D ambiguous. The CDR3 loop spans 14 amino acids. V was pared by 4 bases and J by 9 bases, with 16 bases between. CDR1 and CDR2 from the germline V gene are DFQATT and SNEGSKA (reference sequence). Written as DNA, the CDR3 is TGCAGTGCTACGGACGGGCCGGAAAGTTCACCCCTCCACTTT. This codes for CSATDGPESSPLHF.

This clonotype was seen many times. V usage is TRBV7-8 and J usage is TRBJ2-5; D is ambiguous. Germline V gene sequence: CDR1 SGHVS, CDR2 FQNEAQ. The CDR3 length is 15 residues. V lost 2 bases and J 5 bases, leaving 15 bases between the germline ends. The CDR3 reads CASSLLKGMEETQYF. DNA of the CDR3: TGTGCCAGCAGCTTATTAAAAGGGATGGAGGAGACCCAGTACTTC.

This clonotype has at least ten counts. The CDR3 region has the DNA TGTGCCAGCAGTTCCCCCCTCAGGGGTCTTTCCTACAATGAGCAGTTCTTC. It encodes CASSSPLRGLSYNEQFF. The chain combines TRBV12-3 or TRBV12-4 with TRBJ2-1; D may be TRBD1 (6 bases). The V end lost 4 bases, the J end lost 1 base, and 17 bases lay between the germline ends. The CDR3 consists of 17 residues.

The V gene is TRBV30, the J gene TRBJ1-1, with D unresolved. V was pared by 0 bases and J by 8 bases, with 13 bases between. CDR3 length: 13 residues. The germline V gene encodes CDR1 GTSNPN and CDR2 SVGIG (reference sequence). CDR3 in DNA: TGTGCCTGGAGTGTAACGAGGCTCGGGGAAGCTTTCTTT. Amino acids: CAWSVTRLGEAFF. The variable domain in full, completed from reference TRBV30 and TRBJ1-1, reads SQTIHQWPATLVQPVGSPLSLECTVEGTSNPNLYWYRQAAGRGLQLLFYSVGIGQISSEVPQNLSASRPQDRQFILSSKKLLLSDSGFYLCAWSVTRLGEAFFGQGTRLTVV.

At least ten counts were recorded for this clonotype. This sequence joins TRBV4-3 and TRBJ2-1; 10 bases match TRBD2. Losses at the gene ends were 0 bases for V and 3 bases for J; bases not matched to a gene: 14. Germline V gene data show CDR1 as LGHNA and CDR2 as YSLEER. This CDR3 is 20 amino acids long. The CDR3 protein is CASSQDWGTSAMTLYNEQFF. The CDR3 DNA reads as TGCGCCAGCAGCCAAGATTGGGGGACTAGCGCAATGACTCTCTACAATGAGCAGTTCTTC.

There are many counts of this clonotype. CDR3 protein: CASSLGRHMNTEAFF. CDR3 DNA: TGTGCCAGCAGTTTGGGGCGGCACATGAACACTGAAGCTTTCTTT. The chain is built from TRBV12-3 or TRBV12-4 and TRBJ1-1; tentatively, D is TRBD1 (5 bases). The V end was cut by 3 bases, the J end by 0 bases, with 11 bases between. The CDR3 is 15 residues long.

This clonotype was recorded a few times. J is TRBJ2-3 and V is TRBV7-6; D unclear. The V and J ends lost 5 bases and 2 bases respectively, with 8 bases between them. CDR1 SGHVS and CDR2 FNYEAQ come from the germline V gene. CDR3 size: 13 residues. The CDR3 nucleotides read TGTGCCAGCAGCCGCCTTGTCACAGATACGCAGTATTTT. Its protein product is CASSRLVTDTQYF.

This clonotype has ten or more counts. The V and J genes are TRBV6-1 and TRBJ2-2, with D perhaps matching TRBD1 or TRBD2 (6 bases each). The CDR3 sequence is 13 residues long. Trimming took 6 bases from V and 7 from J, leaving 12 bases between them. In germline, CDR1 is MNHNS, CDR2 SASEGT. CDR3 protein: CASRRGEIGELFF. The CDR3 DNA follows: TGTGCCAGCAGGAGGGGGGAGATCGGGGAGCTGTTTTTT.

The J gene is TRBJ2-7, the V gene TRBV29-1; TRBD1 matches at 8 bases. Germline CDR1 SQVTM, CDR2 ANQGSEA. Losses at the gene ends were 7 bases for V and 5 bases for J; bases not matched to a gene: 13. The CDR3 loop spans 14 amino acids. CDR3 bases: TGCAGCGCAACTCCGACAGGGGTGCGAAACGAGCAGTACTTC. Translation: CSATPTGVRNEQYF.

There are a few counts of this clonotype. For the CDR3, the DNA is TGTGCCAGCAGCTTCTTCAAGGGACAGGCAAACGAGCAGTACTTC. Translation gives CASSFFKGQANEQYF. The chain recombines TRBV11-2 with TRBJ2-7, with 8 bases that match TRBD1. The CDR3 totals 15 residues. Trimming took 3 bases from V and 5 from J; bases not matched to a gene: 9. Germline lookup yields CDR1 SGHAT and CDR2 FQNNGV.

In this sample, this clonotype turned up a few times. The chain combines TRBV7-9 with TRBJ2-2; 11 nucleotides align to TRBD2. Unmatched junction bases numbered 5, after V lost 4 bases and J lost 1 base. There are 17 residues in the CDR3. Germline CDR1 SEHNR, CDR2 FQNEAQ (reference sequence). The CDR3 DNA is TGTGCCAGCAGCTCGCCGACTAGCGGGGAGAACACCGGGGAGCTGTTTTTT. Protein product: CASSSPTSGENTGELFF.

V is TRBV20-1 and J is TRBJ1-2, with D possibly matching TRBD1 (5 bases). The CDR3 is 13 residues long. Germline V CDR1 and CDR2: DFQATT, SNEGSKA (reference sequence). Trimming pared 0 bases from V and 2 bases from J, leaving 7 bases between. The CDR3 region has the DNA TGCAGTGCTAGAGATGGGGGGAACTATGGCTACACCTTC. This codes for CSARDGGNYGYTF.

This clonotype was seen at least ten times. The chain uses TRBV4-2 and TRBJ1-2; maybe TRBD1 (6 bases). The germline gives CDR1 LGHNA, CDR2 YNFKEQ. The CDR3 sequence is 15 residues long. V lost 2 bases and J lost 1, with 11 bases in between. CDR3 region: CASSQPGQINYGYTF. The CDR3 coding sequence is TGTGCCAGCAGCCAACCGGGACAAATTAACTATGGCTACACCTTC.

This sequence joins TRBV7-6 and TRBJ2-1, with D tentatively TRBD2 (6 bases). With 1 base removed from V and 5 bases from J, the gap between germline ends came to 12 bases. This CDR3 contains 15 residues. CDR1 is SGHVS, CDR2 FNYEAQ, per germline. CDR3 amino acids: CASSLGSGVNNEQFF. As DNA, the CDR3 is TGTGCCAGCAGCTTAGGTTCGGGGGTCAACAATGAGCAGTTCTTC.

The chain uses TRBV15 and TRBJ2-1, with D unresolved. Trimming took 0 bases from V and 3 from J, leaving 6 bases between them. Per germline, CDR1 LNHNV and CDR2 YYDKDF (reference sequence). This CDR3 has 14 amino acids. CDR3 residues: CATSRDRDYNEQFF. The CDR3 nucleotides are TGTGCCACCAGCAGAGATAGGGACTACAATGAGCAGTTCTTC.

The chain links TRBV20-1 to TRBJ2-1; 11 bases match TRBD2. The germline CDR1 and CDR2 sequences are DFQATT and SNEGSKA (reference sequence). Trimming removed 5 bases from V and 4 bases from J; junction bases left unmatched: 7. CDR3 length equals 15 residues. The CDR3 DNA follows: TGCAGTGCTTGGATAGCGGGAGGGGTTTACAATGAGCAGTTCTTC. It specifies CSAWIAGGVYNEQFF.

On this clonotype: A read error may produce the germline difference seen at one junction end. The V and J genes are TRBV5-1 and TRBJ2-1, with D perhaps matching TRBD1 or TRBD2 (6 bases each). Germline V lookup: CDR1 SGHRS, CDR2 YFSETQ. The CDR3 has 13 amino acids. The CDR3 region is CASSSPPRGERFF. The CDR3 bases are TGCGCCAGCAGCTCCCCTCCGAGGGGGGAGCGGTTCTTC.

This clonotype appeared a few times. The gene calls are TRBV9 and TRBJ2-2; 7 bases agree with TRBD1. The V and J ends lost 3 bases and 2 bases, in that order; junction bases with no gene match: 10. Germline V gene data show CDR1 as SGDLS and CDR2 as YYNGEE. The CDR3 consists of 17 residues. CDR3: CASSGNRDRLNTGELFF. In nucleotides, the CDR3 is TGTGCCAGCAGCGGAAACCGGGACAGACTTAACACCGGGGAGCTGTTTTTT. Full variable domain (missing parts from reference TRBV9 and TRBJ2-2): DSGVTQTPKHLITATGQRVTLRCSPRSGDLSVYWYQQSLDQGLQFLIQYYNGEERAKGNILERFSAQQFPDLHSELNLSSLELGDSALYFCASSGNRDRLNTGELFFGEGSRLTVL.

J is TRBJ2-3 and V is TRBV23-1, with unresolved D. TRBV23-1 is sorted into the ORF group, with uncertain function. This CDR3 has 13 amino acids. Deletions cut 3 bases from V and 5 bases from J, with 9 bases between. The CDR3 reads CASSQPLEDTQYF. The CDR3 nucleotides read TGCGCCAGCAGTCAGCCTTTGGAAGATACGCAGTATTTT.

The chain combines TRBV28 with TRBJ1-4; possibly TRBD1 for D (6 bases). The CDR3 runs 14 residues. Germline assignment: CDR1 MDHEN and CDR2 SYDVKM. Trimming cost V 1 base and J 13 bases, with 16 bases left between them. The CDR3 sequence: CASSLFGGPGGLFF. The CDR3 DNA reads TGTGCCAGCAGTTTATTTGGGGGGCCCGGTGGACTGTTTTTT.

This clonotype occurred many times. The rearrangement joins TRBV6-1 to TRBJ2-3; the D gene is possibly TRBD2 (7 bases). The V end was cut by 2 bases, the J end by 1 base, with 13 bases between. CDR1 and CDR2 from the germline V gene are MNHNS and SASEGT. There are 16 residues in the CDR3. CDR3 in amino acids: CASSELGGRGTDTQYF. CDR3 DNA sequence: TGTGCCAGCAGTGAATTAGGGGGGAGGGGCACAGATACGCAGTATTTT.

This clonotype was seen ten or more times. This sequence joins TRBV28 and TRBJ1-1; 10 bases match TRBD1. V was clipped by 6 bases and J by 0 bases; unmatched bases: 4. Germline CDR1 and CDR2: MDHEN and SYDVKM. This CDR3 is 15 amino acids long. The CDR3 sequence: CASRDRGSMNTEAFF. The CDR3 coding sequence is TGTGCCAGCAGGGACAGGGGGTCCATGAACACTGAAGCTTTCTTT.

This clonotype has at least ten counts. The CDR3 coding sequence is TGTGCCAGTAGTCAGTGGCACGCAGACGATGAGCAGTTCTTC. Translation: CASSQWHADDEQFF. The chain links TRBV19 to TRBJ2-1, with D unclear. CDR1 and CDR2 (germline): LNHDA, SQIVND (reference sequence). Trimming took 5 bases from V and 8 from J, leaving 16 bases between them. The CDR3 runs to 14 residues.